The 30 T cell receptor beta chains below come from one sample, sequenced in a study of identifying expanded T cells in peripheral blood. Sequencing was performed with immunoSEQ multiplex PCR; in TCRdb, only in-frame clones are kept and a portion is missing. The sample holds 70,000 to 100,000 clones, about 88% seen once. The sample consisted of blood. The receptors were sampled from a person aged 18 to 75 in good health.

The gene calls are TRBV19 and TRBJ2-7; D not certain. Germline V gene data show CDR1 as LNHDA and CDR2 as SQIVND (reference sequence). The CDR3 loop spans 13 amino acids. Trimming shortened V by 5 bases and J by 3 bases, and 11 bases separated the two germline ends. The CDR3 DNA follows: TGTGCCAGTAGTGCACGACATTACTACGAGCAGTACTTC. Encoded protein: CASSARHYYEQYF.

The rearrangement uses TRBV5-6 and TRBJ2-5; D unclear. V lost 0 bases and J lost 0, with 6 bases in between. Looked up from germline, CDR1 is SGHDT and CDR2 is YYEEEE. CDR3 length: 14 amino acids. Written as DNA, the CDR3 is TGTGCCAGCAGCTTGGTGGCTTACCAAGAGACCCAGTACTTC. It specifies CASSLVAYQETQYF.

The chain links TRBV25-1 to TRBJ2-4; 7 nucleotides line up with TRBD1. V was pared by 2 bases and J by 6 bases, with 4 bases of the junction left unmatched. The CDR3 has 14 residues. CDR1 MGHDK and CDR2 SYGVNS come from the germline V gene. CDR3 in amino acids: CASSERGGANIQYF. The CDR3 nucleotides are TGTGCCAGCAGTGAACGAGGGGGCGCAAACATTCAGTACTTC. The variable domain in full, completed from reference TRBV25-1 and TRBJ2-4, reads EADIYQTPRYLVIGTGKKITLECSQTMGHDKMYWYQQDPGMELHLIHYSYGVNSTEKGDLSSESTVSRIRTEHFPLTLESARPSHTSQYLCASSERGGANIQYFGAGTRLSVL.

The chain couples TRBV28 to TRBJ2-6; possibly TRBD1 or TRBD2 for D (6 bases each). The germline V and J ends were trimmed by 6 bases and 4 bases, with 16 bases remaining between them. CDR1 and CDR2 (germline): MDHEN, SYDVKM. The CDR3 totals 16 residues. The CDR3 DNA reads TGTGCCAGCAGGCTTTGGGGGGCTGACGGGGCCAACGTCCTGACTTTC. It codes for CASRLWGADGANVLTF.

This clone has just one count. This CDR3 reads CASSYGGGRGNQPQHF. As DNA, the CDR3 is TGTGCCAGCAGTTATGGGGGCGGGAGGGGCAATCAGCCCCAGCATTTT. The rearrangement links TRBV6-5 to TRBJ1-5, with D perhaps TRBD1 (6 bases). Between the trimmed V and J ends, which lost 3 bases and 2 bases, there was a span of 14 bases. The length of the CDR3 is 16 residues. Germline assignment: CDR1 MNHEY and CDR2 SVGAGI.

This chain connects TRBV27 to TRBJ1-5; TRBD1 aligns across 8 bases. J lost 2 bases, V lost 3 bases, and 0 bases had no gene match. Germline V gene data show CDR1 as MNHEY and CDR2 as SMNVEV (reference sequence). The CDR3 extends over 14 amino acids. DNA for the CDR3: TGTGCCAGCAGTTTGGGACAGGGCAATCAGCCCCAGCATTTT. Translated: CASSLGQGNQPQHF.

The CDR3 coding sequence is TGTGCCATCAGTGAGTCGGAAGGGGGTTCTTTCTTT. It encodes CAISESEGGSFF. The gene calls are TRBV10-3 and TRBJ1-1; possible D gene TRBD1, 6 bases. Trimming removed 0 bases at V and 12 bases at J, with 11 bases between. Germline CDR1 and CDR2: ENHRY and SYGVKD. This CDR3 has 12 residues.

This CDR3 reads CAISRQGSSYEQYF. DNA for the CDR3: TGTGCCATCAGCAGACAGGGGAGCTCCTACGAGCAGTACTTC. The chain uses TRBV10-3 and TRBJ2-7; 8 nucleotides agree with TRBD1. In germline, CDR1 is ENHRY, CDR2 SYGVKD. Trimming at V came to 6 bases and at J to 0 bases, leaving 4 bases not matched to a gene. This CDR3 has 14 residues.

The chain recombines TRBV19 with TRBJ1-2; the D gene is possibly TRBD1 (6 bases). Trimming took 10 bases from V and 4 from J, leaving 19 bases between them. The CDR3 totals 14 residues. Germline V gene lookup returns CDR1 LNHDA and CDR2 SQIVND (reference sequence). The CDR3 loop is CATLQLGGGYGYTF. Written as DNA, the CDR3 is TGTGCCACCCTCCAGTTAGGGGGTGGCTATGGCTACACCTTC. The variable domain in full, with the rest retrieved from reference TRBV19 and TRBJ1-2, is DGGITQSPKYLFRKEGQNVTLSCEQNLNHDAMYWYRQDPGQGLRLIYYSQIVNDFQKGDIAEGYSVSREKKESFPLTVTSAQKNPTAFYLCATLQLGGGYGYTFGSGTRLTVV.

The chain couples TRBV11-2 to TRBJ1-2; 8 bases match TRBD1. Germline lookup yields CDR1 SGHAT and CDR2 FQNNGV. Trimming at V came to 5 bases and at J to 8 bases, leaving 19 bases not matched to a gene. This CDR3 has 17 residues. For the CDR3, the DNA is TGTGCCAGCAGCCTGACCCTCTCGACAGGGGCGGAAGGGGGCTACACCTTC. This encodes CASSLTLSTGAEGGYTF. Full variable domain (missing parts from reference TRBV11-2 and TRBJ1-2): EAGVAQSPRYKIIEKRQSVAFWCNPISGHATLYWYQQILGQGPKLLIQFQNNGVVDDSQLPKDRFSAERLKGVDSTLKIQPAKLEDSAVYLCASSLTLSTGAEGGYTFGSGTRLTVV.

This chain connects TRBV4-3 to TRBJ1-3; D uncertain. In germline, CDR1 is LGHNA, CDR2 YSLEER. V dropped 0 bases and J dropped 14 bases, with 14 bases sitting between them. The CDR3 runs 13 residues. CDR3 residues: CASSQDLRTDVYF. Written as DNA, the CDR3 is TGCGCCAGCAGCCAAGATCTTCGGACGGACGTATATTTT.

This clone appeared a single time. V gene TRBV4-3 combines with J gene TRBJ1-2, with 9 bases identical to TRBD1. Per the germline V gene, CDR1 is LGHNA and CDR2 is YSLEER. This CDR3 spans 16 amino acids. The V segment lost 0 bases and the J segment 5 bases; nucleotides outside the gene matches: 7. CDR3 protein: CASSQDRGQGWYGYTF. The CDR3 coding sequence is TGCGCCAGCAGCCAAGATAGGGGACAGGGCTGGTATGGCTACACCTTC.

The chain uses TRBV9 and TRBJ2-7; D possibly corresponds to TRBD2 (7 bases). The germline V gene has CDR1 SGDLS and CDR2 YYNGEE. Trimming shortened V by 0 bases and J by 7 bases, and 14 bases separated the two germline ends. The CDR3 covers 14 residues. The CDR3 nucleotides are TGTGCCAGCAGCGTAGATGCGGGGGCGGGGGAGCAGTACTTC. Translating gives CASSVDAGAGEQYF. Full variable domain (remainder filled in from reference TRBV9 and TRBJ2-7): DSGVTQTPKHLITATGQRVTLRCSPRSGDLSVYWYQQSLDQGLQFLIQYYNGEERAKGNILERFSAQQFPDLHSELNLSSLELGDSALYFCASSVDAGAGEQYFGPGTRLTVT.

V is TRBV30 and J is TRBJ1-1; D is perhaps TRBD1 (5 bases). From germline, CDR1 is GTSNPN and CDR2 SVGIG (reference sequence). This CDR3 contains 14 residues. V lost 0 bases, J lost 5 bases, and 13 bases lay in between. Here the CDR3 reads CAWSVGWGWTEAFF. The CDR3 nucleotides read TGTGCCTGGAGTGTAGGTTGGGGGTGGACTGAAGCTTTCTTT.

This sequence joins TRBV7-8 and TRBJ2-5; TRBD1 matches at 8 bases. The CDR3 runs 14 residues. The V gene's germline CDR1 is SGHVS and CDR2 FQNEAQ. Unmatched junction bases numbered 7, after V lost 5 bases and J lost 5 bases. In DNA form, the CDR3 reads TGTGCCAGCAGCAAGGACAGGGCGCTTGAGACCCAGTACTTC. Protein sequence: CASSKDRALETQYF.

Points on this clone: The junction departs from the called germline gene at one end, perhaps through a read error. The rearrangement uses TRBV7-2 and TRBJ2-7; unclear D gene. CDR1 is SGHTA, CDR2 FQGNSA, per germline. The CDR3 loop spans 15 amino acids. CDR3 nucleotide sequence: TGCGCCAGCAGCCAAGATTTAGGTAGCTCCTACGAGCAGTACTTC. It is translated as CASSQDLGSSYEQYF.

The rearrangement uses TRBV30 and TRBJ1-2; TRBD1 might be the D (6 bases). From germline, CDR1 is GTSNPN and CDR2 SVGIG (reference sequence). CDR3 size: 12 residues. V was pared by 5 bases and J by 8 bases, with 15 bases between. This CDR3 reads CAWAEQGSGYTF. The CDR3 bases are TGTGCCTGGGCTGAACAGGGCAGCGGCTACACCTTC.

The chain combines TRBV18 with TRBJ1-3; D is unclear. The germline CDR1 and CDR2 sequences are KGHSH and LQKENI. Trimming took 3 bases from V and 0 from J, leaving 15 bases between them. This CDR3 contains 17 residues. The CDR3 nucleotides read TGTGCCAGCTCACCGTCTAAAGCAGCGAGCTCTGGAAACACCATATATTTT. Residues: CASSPSKAASSGNTIYF.

The chain links TRBV19 to TRBJ1-1; D uncertain. Germline-derived CDR1 and CDR2 are LNHDA and SQIVND (reference sequence). This CDR3 is built from 14 residues. Trimming pared 3 bases from V and 0 bases from J, leaving 8 bases between. The CDR3 spells CASSITDMNTEAFF. In nucleotides, the CDR3 is TGTGCCAGTAGTATTACAGATATGAACACTGAAGCTTTCTTT.

In DNA, the CDR3 is TGTGCCAGCAGTGAATTGGGTTGGGGCACTGAAGCTTTCTTT. This encodes CASSELGWGTEAFF. V and J are TRBV25-1 and TRBJ1-1; D is unresolved. The length of the CDR3 is 14 residues. Germline CDR1 is MGHDK and CDR2 is SYGVNS. V was cut by 1 base and J by 4 bases, with 10 bases left in between.

The chain is built from TRBV28 and TRBJ2-5; 8 bases match TRBD2. J was trimmed by 5 bases and V by 9 bases; bases with no gene match: 14. The CDR3 is 15 residues long. Germline loops: CDR1 MDHEN, CDR2 SYDVKM. The CDR3 sequence is CASKSPAGGDETQYF. The CDR3 nucleotides are TGTGCCAGTAAAAGCCCCGCGGGGGGCGATGAGACCCAGTACTTC.

The chain links TRBV7-8 to TRBJ2-7; 9 bases align to TRBD1. Looked up from germline, CDR1 is SGHVS and CDR2 is FQNEAQ. V trimming: 5 bases; J trimming: 1 base; junction bases outside the gene matches: 6. CDR3 length: 15 residues. The CDR3 here is CASSGQGMGSYEQYF. In DNA, the CDR3 is TGTGCCAGCAGCGGACAGGGGATGGGATCCTACGAGCAGTACTTC.

This chain connects TRBV10-3 to TRBJ1-2; the D is unclear. Germline V lookup: CDR1 ENHRY, CDR2 SYGVKD. The V end was cut by 0 bases, the J end by 2 bases, with 16 bases between. CDR3 size: 17 residues. CDR3 in amino acids: CAISESLDGIRNYGYTF. The CDR3 coding sequence is TGTGCCATCAGTGAGTCTCTCGACGGAATCCGCAACTATGGCTACACCTTC.

This chain uses TRBV4-1 with TRBJ1-6, with TRBD1 matching over 9 bases. With 6 bases clipped from V and 8 bases from J, the junction kept 11 bases outside the gene matches. The CDR3 covers 16 residues. Looked up from germline, CDR1 is MGHRA and CDR2 is YSYEKL. CDR3 bases: TGCGCCAGCAGGAACACCGCGGGACAGGGAGATTCACCCCTCCACTTT. This gives the protein CASRNTAGQGDSPLHF.

The J gene is TRBJ2-1, the V gene TRBV4-1; 11 bases align to TRBD2. Trimming took 4 bases from V and 8 from J; bases not matched to a gene: 10. This CDR3 is built from 16 residues. Germline CDR1 and CDR2: MGHRA and YSYEKL. CDR3 bases: TGCGCCAGCAGCCGGGTGACTAGCGGGGTCTTGTATGAGCAGTTCTTC. Protein: CASSRVTSGVLYEQFF.

The chain combines TRBV6-1 with TRBJ2-1; 7 bases fit TRBD1. Germline V gene data show CDR1 as MNHNS and CDR2 as SASEGT. J lost 3 bases, V lost 4 bases, and 12 bases had no gene match. The CDR3 consists of 17 residues. CDR3 sequence reads: CASSGLDRAHIYNEQFF. Here the CDR3 DNA reads TGTGCCAGCAGTGGTCTTGACAGGGCCCACATCTACAATGAGCAGTTCTTC.

This rearrangement joins TRBV28 to TRBJ1-3; D call uncertain. The CDR3 spans 14 residues. Germline V gives CDR1 MDHEN, CDR2 SYDVKM. V lost 6 bases, J lost 0 bases, and 9 bases lay in between. CDR3 DNA sequence: TGTGCCAGCAGCCGCCCGATCTCTGGAAACACCATATATTTT. Its translation: CASSRPISGNTIYF.

This chain connects TRBV13 to TRBJ1-4, with unresolved D. This CDR3 comprises 13 residues. Trimming stripped 3 bases from V and 8 bases from J, with 10 bases between. Germline V lookup: CDR1 PRHDT, CDR2 FYEKMQ (reference sequence). The DNA for the CDR3 is TGTGCCAGCAGCTTTGGACGTGAGGAAAAACTGTTTTTT. As protein: CASSFGREEKLFF.

The chain uses TRBV7-9 and TRBJ2-3; TRBD1 matches 8 bases. CDR3 size: 15 residues. The V gene's germline CDR1 is SEHNR and CDR2 FQNEAQ (reference sequence). V lost 1 base and J lost 3; bases outside the gene matches: 3. In DNA form, the CDR3 reads TGTGCCAGCAGCTTAGGGACAGGGTGGACAGATACGCAGTATTTT. It is translated as CASSLGTGWTDTQYF.

The chain has TRBV10-3 and TRBJ2-2; the D is unclear. Germline V gene data show CDR1 as ENHRY and CDR2 as SYGVKD. Trimming stripped 8 bases from V and 3 bases from J, with 4 bases between. This CDR3 comprises 11 residues. The CDR3 protein is CAIRDTGELFF. The CDR3 DNA reads as TGTGCCATCCGGGACACCGGGGAGCTGTTTTTT.